This T cell receptor (beta chain) is drawn from a study of T cells in Graves' hyperthyroidism and ophthalmopathy (dated by TCRdb to between 2018 and 2020). For the study in its entirety: Peripheral blood was collected at initial diagnosis, before any treatment. In addition, the study compared T-cell repertoires in thyroid tissue and in blood from about 6 Graves' hyperthyroidism patients. The 85 to 100 discovery patients were divided at random into training and test sets in a 7:3 ratio. Following sampling, methimazole starting at 30 mg daily was given to hyperthyroidism patients, and high-dose intravenous methylprednisolone was given to ophthalmopathy patients. Prospective prediction of ophthalmopathy was tested in an independent validation cohort of fewer than 20 hyperthyroidism patients and roughly 16 patients who later progressed to ophthalmopathy. A discovery cohort of around 100 patients, 43 with Graves' ophthalmopathy and 55 to 60 with stable Graves' hyperthyroidism, was used to find distinguishing TCR V-J signatures. The paper describes TCR Vbeta CDR3 sequencing of more than 120 peripheral blood samples, made up of fewer than 50 ophthalmopathy patients, approximately 73 hyperthyroidism patients and 17 progressor patients. What the authors observed across the whole study: Most expanded thyroid clonotypes (frequency above 0.001) were also found in blood, which suggests that blood repertoires may mirror thyroid immune responses. During validation, the model predicted progression to ophthalmopathy a median of about 6.3 months ahead of onset, with almost 71% sensitivity and 72.22% specificity. No statistical method was used to fix the sample size in advance, and group allocation was not hidden from the investigators. In cross-validation, a model built on a 13 V-J signature told ophthalmopathy apart from stable hyperthyroidism with 85% to 90% sensitivity and approximately 81% specificity, and in testing the same model reached 80%/75%.

Stable Graves' hyperthyroidism was defined as no progression to ophthalmopathy during 18 months of follow-up. The hyperthyroidism patients were between 18 and 65 years old and newly diagnosed, with a disease duration of less than 2 months. Any patient with an uncontrolled infection, another autoimmune disease, pregnancy or lactation was excluded. Clinical symptoms, serum thyroxine and TRAb, thyroid ultrasound, and orbital computed tomography formed the basis for the diagnoses. Ficoll-Paque density gradient centrifugation was used to isolate PBMCs from about 9 ml of fresh peripheral blood. Trizol reagent was used to extract total RNA, and RNA quality was then checked on an Agilent 2100 Bioanalyzer. The CDR3 starts with the cysteine, ends with the phenylalanine, and has 17 residues. Only the CDR3 DNA is retained, 51 bases long and in frame from the first base. Trimmed from V: 7 bases; trimmed from J: 0 bases; junction bases lacking a gene match: 8.

The TCR beta CDR3 regions were amplified from RNA transcripts. A first-round RT-PCR of the TCR CDR3 used the HTBI primer set with the Qiagen OneStep RT-PCR kit. The libraries were constructed in a second round of multiplex PCR and then size-selected and purified. Libraries were sequenced paired-end with 100 bp reads on an Illumina HiSeq2000. In the authors' own workflow: Raw data were processed with SOAPnuke, discarding reads with adapters, uncalled bases, mean Phred below 15, or no exact constant-primer or identifier match. High-quality paired reads were merged using COPE v1.2.5, and each unique nucleotide sequence was defined as a clonotype. MiTCR v1.1 was used to align the clonotypes against IMGT TRBV, TRBD and TRBJ reference segments. The analysis included only V-J combinations with a frequency above 0.0001, which together covered more than 98% of the repertoires. A TCS score was defined as the ratio between F50 (clonal expansion) and ExV (chaos), using BLOSUM62-based TCRdist between CDR3 peptides within each V-J. Welch's t-statistics and random forest reduced 514 V-J features to some 14, which were used in a naive Bayes classifier (R e1071). TCRdb took the public reads, trimmed them with fastp at Q25, ran MiXCR for clone calling and kept in-frame beta chains. Identical CDR3 proteins give one entry, which carries the most common genes and DNA. TCRdb, not the authors, supplied the V and J calls. This sample gives 380,000 or so distinct CDR3 sequences in total; approximately 19% of them show up just once. The ten largest clonotypes hold around 3.6% of the sample.

A remark on this clonotype: This receptor's antigen is unknown. A much larger clone lies one base from this, so it may be a read error.

Material for sequencing was blood. This receptor was obtained from a woman aged 18-35 years with Graves' hyperthyroidism. The V gene is TRBV12-3 or TRBV12-4 and the J gene is TRBJ2-5, with 13 bases matching TRBD2. CDR3 reads: CASILGLAGVYQETQYF. The nucleotides are TGTGCCAGCATTCTCGGACTAGCGGGGGTGTACCAAGAGACCCAGTACTTC.